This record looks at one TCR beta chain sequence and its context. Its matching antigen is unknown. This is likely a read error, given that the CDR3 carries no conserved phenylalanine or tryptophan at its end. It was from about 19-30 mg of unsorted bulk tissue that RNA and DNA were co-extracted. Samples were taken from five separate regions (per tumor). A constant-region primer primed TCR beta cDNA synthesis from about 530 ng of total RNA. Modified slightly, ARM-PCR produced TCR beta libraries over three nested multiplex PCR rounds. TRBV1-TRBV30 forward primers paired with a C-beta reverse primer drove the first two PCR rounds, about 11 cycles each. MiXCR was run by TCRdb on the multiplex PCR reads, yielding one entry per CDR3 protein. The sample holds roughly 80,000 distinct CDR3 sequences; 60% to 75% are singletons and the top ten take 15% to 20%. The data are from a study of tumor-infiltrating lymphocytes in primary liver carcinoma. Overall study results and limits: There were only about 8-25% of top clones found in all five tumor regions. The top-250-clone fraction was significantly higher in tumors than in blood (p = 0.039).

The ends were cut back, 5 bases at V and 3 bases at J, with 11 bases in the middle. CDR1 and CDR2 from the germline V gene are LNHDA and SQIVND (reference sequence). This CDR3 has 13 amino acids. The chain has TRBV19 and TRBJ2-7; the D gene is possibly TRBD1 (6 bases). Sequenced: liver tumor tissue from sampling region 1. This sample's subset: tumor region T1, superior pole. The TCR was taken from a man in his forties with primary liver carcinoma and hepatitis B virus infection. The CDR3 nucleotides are TGTGCCAGTAGTGGGACAAGGTTCTACGAGCAGTACATC. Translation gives CASSGTRFYEQYI.